In its sample, the clone carrying this TCR beta chain was seen many times. The antigen is not known. The trim removed 6 bases at V and 4 bases at J, leaving 18 bases unmatched. The CDR3 has 18 amino acids. With approximately 500 ng total RNA as template and a constant-region primer, TCR beta cDNA was made. A slightly modified ARM-PCR protocol with three nested multiplex PCR rounds produced these TCR beta libraries. Use of TRBV1-TRBV30 forward primers with a C-beta reverse primer characterized the first two PCR rounds, which lasted 10 cycles each. TCRdb used MiXCR to reprocess the multiplex PCR reads, holding one entry per CDR3 protein. The repertoire consists of about 310,000 distinct CDR3 sequences, with roughly 60% occurring once and the leading ten covering roughly 10%. This specimen belongs to a study of tumor-infiltrating lymphocytes in primary liver carcinoma. Researchers drew blood RNA from unsorted whole blood and extracted germline DNA as well. Prior to surgery, four milliliters of peripheral blood were drawn.

Points from the study as a whole: Bulk unsorted sampling precluded comparing CD4+ and CD8+ repertoires.

The TCR originated in a man between 40 and 49 years old with primary liver carcinoma and hepatitis B virus infection. This chain uses TRBV12-3 or TRBV12-4 with TRBJ1-1; TRBD1 matches 9 bases. Material for sequencing was peripheral blood. The CDR3 region is CASSQLQGAREWGTEAFF. For the CDR3, the DNA is TGTGCCAGCAGCCAACTACAGGGGGCGAGGGAGTGGGGCACTGAAGCTTTCTTT.